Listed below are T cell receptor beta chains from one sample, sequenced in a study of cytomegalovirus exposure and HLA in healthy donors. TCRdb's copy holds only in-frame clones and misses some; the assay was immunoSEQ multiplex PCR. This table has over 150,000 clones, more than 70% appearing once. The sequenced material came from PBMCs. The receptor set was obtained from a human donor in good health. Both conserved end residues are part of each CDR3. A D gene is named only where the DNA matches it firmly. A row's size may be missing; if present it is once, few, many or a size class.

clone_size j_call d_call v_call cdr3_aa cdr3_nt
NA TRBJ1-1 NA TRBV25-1 CASKRQVGTEAFF TGTGCCAGCAAACGGCAGGTTGGGACTGAAGCTTTCTTT
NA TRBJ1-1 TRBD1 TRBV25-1 CASRGQGNTEAFF TGTGCCAGCAGGGGACAGGGGAACACTGAAGCTTTCTTT
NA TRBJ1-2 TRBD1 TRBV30 CAWSRDRRYYGYTF TGTGCCTGGAGTCGGGACAGGCGCTACTATGGCTACACCTTC
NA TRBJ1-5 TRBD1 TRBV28 CASSSGTGALQLNQPQHF TGTGCCAGCAGTTCCGGGACAGGGGCCCTACAGCTCAATCAGCCCCAGCATTTT
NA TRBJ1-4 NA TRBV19 CASSIQGLAANEKLFF TGTGCCAGTAGTATACAGGGGCTCGCGGCTAATGAAAAACTGTTTTTT
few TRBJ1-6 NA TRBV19 CASSIVVVNSPLHF TGTGCCAGTAGTATTGTGGTAGTAAATTCACCCCTCCACTTT
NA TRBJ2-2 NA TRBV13 CASSQTGIRNTGELFF TGTGCCAGCAGCCAAACCGGGATACGAAACACCGGGGAGCTGTTTTTT
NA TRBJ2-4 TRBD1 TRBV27 CASSLSGTGLVNIQYF TGTGCCAGCAGTTTATCTGGGACAGGGTTGGTAAACATTCAGTACTTC
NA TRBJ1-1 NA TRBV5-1 CASSHGTGDTEAFF TGCGCCAGCAGCCACGGGACGGGAGACACTGAAGCTTTCTTT
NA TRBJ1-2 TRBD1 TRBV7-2 CASSLGTGGYYGYTF TGTGCCAGCAGCTTAGGGACAGGGGGTTACTATGGCTACACCTTC
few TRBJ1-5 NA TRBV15 CATSRGGLTHQPQHF TGTGCCACCAGCAGGGGAGGACTGACCCATCAGCCCCAGCATTTT
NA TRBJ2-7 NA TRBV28 CASSHRDSSYEQYF TGTGCCAGCAGTCACCGGGACTCATCCTACGAGCAGTACTTC
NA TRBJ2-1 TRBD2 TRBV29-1 CSVVVAAGGSYNEQFF TGCAGCGTTGTTGTTGCGGCGGGAGGGTCCTACAATGAGCAGTTCTTC
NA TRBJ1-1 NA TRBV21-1 CASSKALRDTEAFF TGTGCCAGCAGCAAAGCGCTTCGGGACACTGAAGCTTTCTTT
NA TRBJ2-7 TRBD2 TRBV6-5 CASSYYLAGVYEQYF TGTGCCAGCAGTTACTACCTAGCGGGAGTCTACGAGCAGTACTTC